The TCR beta chain described here comes from a study of OX40 agonist ivuxolimab in advanced cancers. Study results and limitations: Compared with others, partial responders at 0.1-3.0 mg/kg displayed clonal expansion among the lowest.

On this clone: The antigen remains unidentified.

Repertoires were generated with immunoSEQ multiplex PCR, while TCRdb's copy carries only in-frame clones and drops some. The table has around 100,000 clones, roughly 90% seen once. The V gene lost 5 bases and the J gene lost 7 bases, with 10 bases spanning the gap. The CDR3 runs to 12 residues. The V gene's germline CDR1 is SGDLS and CDR2 YYNGEE. The V call is TRBV9, the J call TRBJ2-1; D remains ambiguous. The material was CD4+ or CD8+ T cells sorted from blood, obtained in a trial of the OX40 agonist ivuxolimab. The sequence was collected from an adult with an advanced solid tumor such as melanoma, head and neck, liver or kidney cancer. This CDR3 reads CASSAAQNEQFF. In DNA, the CDR3 is TGTGCCAGCAGTGCAGCGCAGAATGAGCAGTTCTTC.